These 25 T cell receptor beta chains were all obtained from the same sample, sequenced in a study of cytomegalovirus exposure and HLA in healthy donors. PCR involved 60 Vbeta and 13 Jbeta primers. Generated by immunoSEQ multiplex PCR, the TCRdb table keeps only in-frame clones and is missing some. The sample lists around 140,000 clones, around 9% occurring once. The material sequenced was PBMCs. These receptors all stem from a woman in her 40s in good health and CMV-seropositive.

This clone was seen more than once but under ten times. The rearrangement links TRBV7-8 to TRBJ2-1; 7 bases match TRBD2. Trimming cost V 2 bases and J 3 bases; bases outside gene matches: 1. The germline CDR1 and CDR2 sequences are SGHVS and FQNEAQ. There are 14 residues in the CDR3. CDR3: CASSLRTSYNEQFF. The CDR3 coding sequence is TGTGCCAGCAGCTTACGGACTAGCTACAATGAGCAGTTCTTC.

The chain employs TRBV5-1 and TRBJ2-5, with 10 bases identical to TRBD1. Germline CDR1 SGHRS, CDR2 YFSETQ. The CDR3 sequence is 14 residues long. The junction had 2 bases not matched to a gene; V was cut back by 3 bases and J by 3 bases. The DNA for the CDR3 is TGCGCCAGCAGCTGGGGGACAGGGGAAGAGACCCAGTACTTC. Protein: CASSWGTGEETQYF.

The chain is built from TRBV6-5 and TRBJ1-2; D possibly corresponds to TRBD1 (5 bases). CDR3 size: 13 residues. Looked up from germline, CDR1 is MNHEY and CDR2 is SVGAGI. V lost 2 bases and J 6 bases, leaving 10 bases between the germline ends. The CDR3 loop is CASSYLTGHGYTF. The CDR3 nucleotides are TGTGCCAGCAGTTACCTCACAGGCCATGGCTACACCTTC.

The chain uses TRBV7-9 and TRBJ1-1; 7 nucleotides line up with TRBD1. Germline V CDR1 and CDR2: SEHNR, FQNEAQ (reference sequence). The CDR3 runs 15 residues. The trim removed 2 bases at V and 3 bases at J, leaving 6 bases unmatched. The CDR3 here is CASSLRITGDTEAFF. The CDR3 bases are TGTGCCAGCAGCTTACGAATTACAGGGGACACTGAAGCTTTCTTT.

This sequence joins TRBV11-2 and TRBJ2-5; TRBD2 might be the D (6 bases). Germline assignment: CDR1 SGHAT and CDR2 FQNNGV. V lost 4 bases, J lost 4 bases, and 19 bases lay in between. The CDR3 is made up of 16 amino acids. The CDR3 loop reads CASSYRAGAGGETQYF. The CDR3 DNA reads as TGTGCCAGCAGCTATCGAGCGGGCGCAGGCGGAGAGACCCAGTACTTC.

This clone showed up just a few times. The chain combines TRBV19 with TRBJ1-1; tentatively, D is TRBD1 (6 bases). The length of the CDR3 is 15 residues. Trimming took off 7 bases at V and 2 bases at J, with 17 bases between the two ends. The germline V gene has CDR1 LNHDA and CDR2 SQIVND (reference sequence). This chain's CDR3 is CASTEHKGVNTEAFF. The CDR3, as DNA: TGTGCCAGTACTGAACACAAGGGGGTAAACACTGAAGCTTTCTTT.

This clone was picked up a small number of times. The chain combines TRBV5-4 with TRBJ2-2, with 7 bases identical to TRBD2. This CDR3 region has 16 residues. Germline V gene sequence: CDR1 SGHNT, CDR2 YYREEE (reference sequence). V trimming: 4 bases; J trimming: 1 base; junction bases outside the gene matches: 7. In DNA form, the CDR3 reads TGTGCCAGCAGCGCTGTAGCGGGCCTGAACACCGGGGAGCTGTTTTTT. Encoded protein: CASSAVAGLNTGELFF.

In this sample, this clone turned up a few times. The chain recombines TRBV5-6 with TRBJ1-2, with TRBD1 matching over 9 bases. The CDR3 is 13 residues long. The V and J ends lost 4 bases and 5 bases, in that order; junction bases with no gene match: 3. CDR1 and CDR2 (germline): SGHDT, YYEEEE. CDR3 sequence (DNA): TGTGCCAGCAGCCTACAGGGGGCATATGGCTACACCTTC. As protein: CASSLQGAYGYTF.

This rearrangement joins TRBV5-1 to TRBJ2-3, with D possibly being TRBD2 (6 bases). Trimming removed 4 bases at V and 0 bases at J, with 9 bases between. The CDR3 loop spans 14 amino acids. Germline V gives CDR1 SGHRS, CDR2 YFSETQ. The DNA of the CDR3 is TGCGCCAGCAGCCCGGGGGTGAGCACAGATACGCAGTATTTT. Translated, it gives CASSPGVSTDTQYF.

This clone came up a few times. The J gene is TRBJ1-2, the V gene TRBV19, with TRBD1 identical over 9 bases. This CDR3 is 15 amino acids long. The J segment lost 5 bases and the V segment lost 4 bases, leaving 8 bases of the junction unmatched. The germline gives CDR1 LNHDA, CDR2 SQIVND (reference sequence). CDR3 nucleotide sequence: TGTGCCAGTAGTAAATCCGGGACAGGGCGGTATGGCTACACCTTC. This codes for CASSKSGTGRYGYTF.

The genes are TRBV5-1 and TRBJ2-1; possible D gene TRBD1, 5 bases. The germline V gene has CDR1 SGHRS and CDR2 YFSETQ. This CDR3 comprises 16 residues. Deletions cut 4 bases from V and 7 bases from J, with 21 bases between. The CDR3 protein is CASSARVVDGLNEQFF. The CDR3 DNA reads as TGCGCCAGCAGCGCCAGGGTGGTAGACGGCCTGAATGAGCAGTTCTTC.

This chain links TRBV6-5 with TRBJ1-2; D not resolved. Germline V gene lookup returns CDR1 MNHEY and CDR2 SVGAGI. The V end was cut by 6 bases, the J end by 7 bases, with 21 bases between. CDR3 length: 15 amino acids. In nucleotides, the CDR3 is TGTGCCAGCAGCCGACACCCCGGCGGAGGGAGTGGCTACACCTTC. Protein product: CASSRHPGGGSGYTF.

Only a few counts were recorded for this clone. The CDR3 here is CSGTGLAGVIEQFF. The DNA for the CDR3 is TGCAGCGGGACGGGACTAGCGGGGGTAATTGAGCAGTTCTTC. V usage is TRBV29-1 and J usage is TRBJ2-1; TRBD2 agrees at 14 bases. The germline V gene has CDR1 SQVTM and CDR2 ANQGSEA. The CDR3 contains 14 residues. J was trimmed by 9 bases and V by 7 bases; bases with no gene match: 8.

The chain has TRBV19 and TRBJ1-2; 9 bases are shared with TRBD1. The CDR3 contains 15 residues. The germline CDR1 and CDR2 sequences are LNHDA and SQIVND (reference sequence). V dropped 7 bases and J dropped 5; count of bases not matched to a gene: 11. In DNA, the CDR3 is TGTGCCAGTATAGGAGAACAGGGGGCGAAGTATGGCTACACCTTC. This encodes CASIGEQGAKYGYTF. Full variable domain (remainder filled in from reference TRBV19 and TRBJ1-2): DGGITQSPKYLFRKEGQNVTLSCEQNLNHDAMYWYRQDPGQGLRLIYYSQIVNDFQKGDIAEGYSVSREKKESFPLTVTSAQKNPTAFYLCASIGEQGAKYGYTFGSGTRLTVV.

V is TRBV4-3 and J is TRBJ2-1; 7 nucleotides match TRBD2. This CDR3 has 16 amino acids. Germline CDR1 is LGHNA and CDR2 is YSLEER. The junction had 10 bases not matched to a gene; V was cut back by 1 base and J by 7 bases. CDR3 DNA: TGCGCCAGCAGCCAAGTCGGCGGGGGTCTGGGTAATGAGCAGTTCTTC. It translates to CASSQVGGGLGNEQFF.

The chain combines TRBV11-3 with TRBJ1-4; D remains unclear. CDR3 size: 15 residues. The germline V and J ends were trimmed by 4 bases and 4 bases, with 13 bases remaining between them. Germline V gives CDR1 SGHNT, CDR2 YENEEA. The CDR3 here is CASSSPGGRNEKLFF. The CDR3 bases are TGTGCCAGCAGCTCCCCGGGAGGCCGTAATGAAAAACTGTTTTTT. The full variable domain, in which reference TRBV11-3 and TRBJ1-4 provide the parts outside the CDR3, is EAGVVQSPRYKIIEKKQPVAFWCNPISGHNTLYWYLQNLGQGPELLIRYENEEAVDDSQLPKDRFSAERLKGVDSTLKIQPAELGDSAVYLCASSSPGGRNEKLFFGSGTQLSVL.

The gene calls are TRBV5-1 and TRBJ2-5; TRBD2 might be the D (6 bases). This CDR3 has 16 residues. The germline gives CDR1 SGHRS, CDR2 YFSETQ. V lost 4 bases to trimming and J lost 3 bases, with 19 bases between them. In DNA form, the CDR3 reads TGCGCCAGCAGCCTTAATCTTGGTGGCGGGGAAGAGACCCAGTACTTC. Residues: CASSLNLGGGEETQYF. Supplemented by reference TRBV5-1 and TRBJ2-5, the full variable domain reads KAGVTQTPRYLIKTRGQQVTLSCSPISGHRSVSWYQQTPGQGLQFLFEYFSETQRNKGNFPGRFSGRQFSNSRSEMNVSTLELGDSALYLCASSLNLGGGEETQYFGPGTRLLVL.

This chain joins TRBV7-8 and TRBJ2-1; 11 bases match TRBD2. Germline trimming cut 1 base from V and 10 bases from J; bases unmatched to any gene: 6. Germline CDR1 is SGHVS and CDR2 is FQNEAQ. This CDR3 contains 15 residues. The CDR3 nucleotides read TGTGCCAGCAGCTTAGGCCTAGCGGGGGGTAGAGAGCAGTTCTTC. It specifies CASSLGLAGGREQFF.

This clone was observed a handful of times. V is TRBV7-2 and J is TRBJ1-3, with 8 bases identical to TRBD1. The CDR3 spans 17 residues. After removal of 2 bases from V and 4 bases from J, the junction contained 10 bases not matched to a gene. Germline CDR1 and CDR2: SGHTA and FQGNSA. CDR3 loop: CASSLIVTGAQGNTIYF. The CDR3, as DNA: TGTGCCAGCAGCTTAATCGTGACAGGGGCGCAAGGAAACACCATATATTTT.

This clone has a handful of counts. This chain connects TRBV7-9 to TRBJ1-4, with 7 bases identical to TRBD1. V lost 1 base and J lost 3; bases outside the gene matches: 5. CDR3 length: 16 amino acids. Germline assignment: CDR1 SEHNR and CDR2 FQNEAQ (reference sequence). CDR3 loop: CASSLGSGTANEKLFF. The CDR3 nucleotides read TGTGCCAGCAGCTTAGGATCCGGGACAGCTAATGAAAAACTGTTTTTT.

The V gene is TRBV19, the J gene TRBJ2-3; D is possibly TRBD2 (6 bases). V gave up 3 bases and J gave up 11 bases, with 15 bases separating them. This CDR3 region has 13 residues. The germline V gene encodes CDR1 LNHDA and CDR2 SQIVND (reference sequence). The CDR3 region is CASSIRGEWKQYF. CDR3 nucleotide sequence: TGTGCCAGTAGTATTCGCGGGGAGTGGAAGCAGTATTTT.

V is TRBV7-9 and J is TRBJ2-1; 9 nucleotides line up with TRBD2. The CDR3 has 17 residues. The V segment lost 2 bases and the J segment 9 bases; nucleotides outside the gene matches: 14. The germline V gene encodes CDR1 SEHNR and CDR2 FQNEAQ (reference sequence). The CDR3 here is CASSLRSPAGGHPEQFF. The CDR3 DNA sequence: TGTGCCAGCAGCTTAAGGTCCCCGGCGGGGGGGCATCCTGAGCAGTTCTTC.

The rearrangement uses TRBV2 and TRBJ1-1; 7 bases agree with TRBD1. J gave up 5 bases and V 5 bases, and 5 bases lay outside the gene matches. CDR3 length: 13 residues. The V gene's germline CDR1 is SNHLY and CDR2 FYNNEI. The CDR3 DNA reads TGTGCCAGCAGTACCCGACAGGGAACTGAAGCTTTCTTT. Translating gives CASSTRQGTEAFF.

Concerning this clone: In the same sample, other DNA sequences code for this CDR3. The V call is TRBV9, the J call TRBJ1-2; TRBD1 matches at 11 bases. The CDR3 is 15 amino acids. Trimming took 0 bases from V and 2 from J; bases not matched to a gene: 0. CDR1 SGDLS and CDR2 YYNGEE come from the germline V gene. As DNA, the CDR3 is TGTGCCAGCAGCGTAGGGACAGGGGGCAACTATGGCTACACCTTC. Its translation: CASSVGTGGNYGYTF. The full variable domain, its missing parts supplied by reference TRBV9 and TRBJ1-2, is DSGVTQTPKHLITATGQRVTLRCSPRSGDLSVYWYQQSLDQGLQFLIQYYNGEERAKGNILERFSAQQFPDLHSELNLSSLELGDSALYFCASSVGTGGNYGYTFGSGTRLTVV.

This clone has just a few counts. The CDR3 loop is CASSYYGGGTDTQYF. CDR3 in DNA: TGTGCCAGCAGTTACTACGGGGGGGGCACAGATACGCAGTATTTT. This chain links TRBV2 with TRBJ2-3, with TRBD2 matching 8 bases. Germline assignment: CDR1 SNHLY and CDR2 FYNNEI. Germline trimming cut 5 bases from V and 1 base from J; bases unmatched to any gene: 5. This CDR3 has 15 residues.